The 23 T cell receptor beta chains listed next were all sequenced from one sample in a study of early T cells in non-severe SARS-CoV-2 infection. TCRdb passed the 5' RACE reads through MiXCR, listing each CDR3 protein once. The sample consists of some 27,000 distinct CDR3 sequences, approximately 5.1% of them appearing once. The sample was whole blood. The source of these receptors is an adult who was a healthcare worker with PCR-confirmed SARS-CoV-2 infection or an uninfected control (not recorded which).

There are many counts of this clonotype. This chain uses TRBV7-2 with TRBJ2-7; the D gene is possibly TRBD1 (6 bases). The CDR3 totals 14 residues. V gave up 5 bases and J gave up 0 bases, with 11 bases separating them. CDR1 and CDR2 (germline): SGHTA, FQGNSA. The CDR3 is CASSIDRTSYEQYF. The CDR3 coding sequence is TGTGCCAGCAGCATAGACAGGACCTCCTACGAGCAGTACTTC.

This clonotype was detected many times. V and J are TRBV12-3 or TRBV12-4 and TRBJ2-7; maybe TRBD2 (6 bases). The CDR3 spans 12 residues. Deletions cut 5 bases from V and 4 bases from J, with 9 bases between. Here the CDR3 DNA reads TGTGCCAGCAGTACAAGCGGGTACGAGCAGTACTTC. Translated: CASSTSGYEQYF.

Notes on this clonotype: Since a much larger clone is just one base distant, this may be a read error. J is TRBJ2-7 and V is TRBV19, with D perhaps being TRBD1 or TRBD2 (6 bases each). CDR1 is LNHDA, CDR2 SQIVND, per germline (reference sequence). This CDR3 region has 13 residues. The CDR3, as DNA: TGTGCCAGTTCTTCGCTCGGGGGCTACGAGCGGTACTTC. Translation: CASSSLGGYERYF.

This clonotype was counted many times. This chain joins TRBV30 and TRBJ1-1; D not resolved. The CDR3 contains 12 residues. V was trimmed by 2 bases and J by 5 bases, leaving 9 bases between them. Germline CDR1 reads GTSNPN; CDR2 reads SVGIG (reference sequence). The CDR3 coding sequence is TGTGCCTGGAGTAGGGAGCGGACTGAAGCTTTCTTT. This encodes CAWSRERTEAFF.

Many counts were recorded for this clonotype. V gene TRBV6-2 or TRBV6-3 combines with J gene TRBJ2-7, with 10 bases identical to TRBD2. Unmatched junction bases numbered 12, after V lost 7 bases and J lost 6 bases. Germline-derived CDR1 and CDR2 are MNHEY and SVGEGT. This CDR3 has 15 amino acids. The DNA for the CDR3 is TGTGCCAGCACCGATCCTAGCGGGAGAGGCATCGAGCAGTACTTC. As protein: CASTDPSGRGIEQYF.

The CDR3 spells CASSRGQGQETQYF. The CDR3 DNA reads as TGTGCCAGCAGCCGGGGACAGGGACAAGAGACCCAGTACTTC. The chain links TRBV6-5 to TRBJ2-5; 9 bases line up with TRBD1. There are 14 residues in the CDR3. With 6 bases clipped from V and 2 bases from J, the junction kept 4 bases outside the gene matches. The germline V gene has CDR1 MNHEY and CDR2 SVGAGI.

This clonotype was counted ten times or more. The chain joins TRBV20-1 to TRBJ2-1; D possibly corresponds to TRBD1 (5 bases). The CDR3 is made up of 9 amino acids. Germline values: CDR1 DFQATT, CDR2 SNEGSKA (reference sequence). The CDR3 nucleotides read TGCAGCTTAGGGGATGAGCAGTTCTTC. It yields the protein CSLGDEQFF.

Only one count was recorded for this clonotype. The CDR3 nucleotides read TGCGCCAGCAGCTCACCCCGGGCCGGGGGAGACCTTGTGGAGACCCAGTACTTC. Protein: CASSSPRAGGDLVETQYF. V gene TRBV5-1 combines with J gene TRBJ2-5, with TRBD2 as a possible D gene (6 bases). This CDR3 has 18 amino acids. V was shortened by 3 bases and J by 5 bases, with 26 bases between the two germline ends. The V gene's germline CDR1 is SGHRS and CDR2 YFSETQ. The complete variable domain, with remaining parts taken from reference TRBV5-1 and TRBJ2-5, reads KAGVTQTPRYLIKTRGQQVTLSCSPISGHRSVSWYQQTPGQGLQFLFEYFSETQRNKGNFPGRFSGRQFSNSRSEMNVSTLELGDSALYLCASSSPRAGGDLVETQYFGPGTRLLVL.

There are many counts of this clonotype. V is TRBV4-3 and J is TRBJ1-4; D uncertain. Germline CDR1 LGHNA, CDR2 YSLEER. The V end lost 1 base, the J end lost 8 bases, and 11 bases lay between the germline ends. There are 14 residues in the CDR3. CDR3 region: CASSQAWGGEKLFF. The CDR3 DNA reads TGCGCCAGCAGCCAAGCATGGGGAGGCGAAAAACTGTTTTTT.

This clonotype was observed at least ten times. This chain uses TRBV5-1 with TRBJ2-5; 11 bases line up with TRBD2. The length of the CDR3 is 17 residues. Unmatched junction bases numbered 11, after V lost 4 bases and J lost 3 bases. The germline gives CDR1 SGHRS, CDR2 YFSETQ. The CDR3 region is CASSRKPGLAAEETQYF. The CDR3 region has the DNA TGCGCCAGCAGCAGGAAACCGGGACTAGCGGCAGAAGAGACCCAGTACTTC.

There are a few counts of this clonotype. The junction departs from the called germline gene at one end, perhaps through a read error. The chain joins TRBV19 to TRBJ2-1; D might be TRBD1 or TRBD2, each matching 5 bases. This CDR3 contains 13 residues. Germline values: CDR1 LNHDA, CDR2 SQIVND (reference sequence). Written as DNA, the CDR3 is TGTGCCAGTAGTGGGACGTCCTACGATGAGCAGTTCTTC. Translated, it gives CASSGTSYDEQFF.

CDR3 bases: TGTGCCAGCAGTTTGAGAGGGTATAATTCACCCCTCCACTTT. This encodes CASSLRGYNSPLHF. V and J are TRBV6-5 and TRBJ1-6; D is undetermined. CDR1 and CDR2 (germline): MNHEY, SVGAGI. The CDR3 covers 14 residues. The V end lost 4 bases, the J end lost 4 bases, and 8 bases lay between the germline ends.

V usage is TRBV20-1 and J usage is TRBJ1-2; D is undetermined. Germline values: CDR1 DFQATT, CDR2 SNEGSKA (reference sequence). This CDR3 has 11 residues. V was trimmed by 3 bases and J by 8 bases, leaving 10 bases between them. The CDR3 sequence: CSASLQWGYTF. The DNA of the CDR3 is TGCAGTGCTAGTTTGCAGTGGGGCTACACCTTC.

The chain links TRBV7-2 to TRBJ2-7; 7 positions agree with TRBD1. The germline CDR1 and CDR2 sequences are SGHTA and FQGNSA. The CDR3 sequence is 15 residues long. V gave up 4 bases and J gave up 2 bases; unmatched junction bases: 8. The CDR3 DNA reads TGTGCCAGCAGCTCCGCCGGGACAGCTGCCTACGAGCAGTACTTC. The encoded protein is CASSSAGTAAYEQYF.

The chain recombines TRBV25-1 with TRBJ2-1; no firm D call. The V gene's germline CDR1 is MGHDK and CDR2 SYGVNS. CDR3 length equals 12 residues. Trimming stripped 0 bases from V and 6 bases from J, with 3 bases between. CDR3 sequence reads: CASSEYANEQFF. The CDR3 DNA sequence: TGTGCCAGCAGTGAATATGCCAATGAGCAGTTCTTC.

This clonotype was counted ten times or more. The chain recombines TRBV30 with TRBJ1-2, with a tentative D call TRBD1 (5 bases). There are 12 residues in the CDR3. V was pared by 2 bases and J by 9 bases, with 13 bases between. CDR1 is GTSNPN, CDR2 SVGIG, per germline (reference sequence). For the CDR3, the DNA is TGTGCCTGGAGTAAACAGGTCCCGAGCTACACCTTC. It codes for CAWSKQVPSYTF.

At least ten counts were recorded for this clonotype. At one end the junction does not follow the germline gene, possibly because of a read error. The chain combines TRBV2 with TRBJ1-1; 8 bases align to TRBD1. Germline-derived CDR1 and CDR2 are SNHLY and FYNNEI. The CDR3 loop spans 14 amino acids. The CDR3 spells CASSDQGAHTEVFF. The CDR3 bases are TGTGCCAGCAGTGATCAGGGGGCGCATACTGAAGTTTTCTTT.

This clonotype was detected only a few times. The CDR3 nucleotides are TGTGCCAGTAGCATTTCGGGGCGGATGATCACTGAAGCTTTCTTT. This encodes CASSISGRMITEAFF. The chain joins TRBV19 to TRBJ1-1; possibly TRBD1 for D (5 bases). CDR1 and CDR2 (germline): LNHDA, SQIVND (reference sequence). V was clipped by 6 bases and J by 4 bases, with 18 bases between them. The CDR3 has 15 residues.

The chain carries TRBV5-8 and TRBJ2-7, with D uncertain. In germline, CDR1 is SGHTS, CDR2 YDEGEE. This CDR3 has 12 residues. V lost 0 bases, J lost 3 bases, and 4 bases lay in between. The CDR3 DNA reads TGTGCCAGCAGCTTGGTAATCTACGAGCAGTACTTC. It is translated as CASSLVIYEQYF.

The chain joins TRBV7-9 to TRBJ2-7, with 9 bases aligning to TRBD1. Germline V lookup: CDR1 SEHNR, CDR2 FQNEAQ (reference sequence). V shed 5 bases, J shed 4 bases, and the junction held 9 bases outside the gene matches. CDR3 length: 15 amino acids. The CDR3 DNA reads TGTGCCAGCAGCGGATTCACAGGGGGCCGTTACGAGCAGTACTTC. Residues: CASSGFTGGRYEQYF.

This clonotype was detected ten times or more. The CDR3: CASTRETNQPQHF. The CDR3 DNA reads TGTGCCAGCACTAGAGAGACTAATCAGCCCCAGCATTTT. The gene calls are TRBV12-3 or TRBV12-4 and TRBJ1-5, with D hard to call. This CDR3 comprises 13 residues. V was clipped by 7 bases and J by 4 bases, with 11 bases between them.

This clonotype was counted between two and nine times. The CDR3 here is CASSSPRRAGLINEQFF. In DNA, the CDR3 is TGTGCCAGCAGTTCCCCGAGAAGGGCAGGTTTAATCAATGAGCAGTTCTTC. The V call is TRBV28, the J call TRBJ2-1; D is undetermined. The germline CDR1 and CDR2 sequences are MDHEN and SYDVKM. The germline V and J ends were trimmed by 4 bases and 6 bases, with 22 bases remaining between them. This CDR3 spans 17 amino acids.

The rearrangement uses TRBV7-8 and TRBJ2-3; TRBD1 matches 8 bases. In germline, CDR1 is SGHVS, CDR2 FQNEAQ. The CDR3 loop spans 15 amino acids. V shed 6 bases and J 6 bases; nucleotides not matched to a gene: 11. CDR3 protein: CASSKGQAPSDTQYF. The CDR3 nucleotides read TGTGCCAGCAGTAAGGGACAGGCGCCCTCCGATACGCAGTATTTT.